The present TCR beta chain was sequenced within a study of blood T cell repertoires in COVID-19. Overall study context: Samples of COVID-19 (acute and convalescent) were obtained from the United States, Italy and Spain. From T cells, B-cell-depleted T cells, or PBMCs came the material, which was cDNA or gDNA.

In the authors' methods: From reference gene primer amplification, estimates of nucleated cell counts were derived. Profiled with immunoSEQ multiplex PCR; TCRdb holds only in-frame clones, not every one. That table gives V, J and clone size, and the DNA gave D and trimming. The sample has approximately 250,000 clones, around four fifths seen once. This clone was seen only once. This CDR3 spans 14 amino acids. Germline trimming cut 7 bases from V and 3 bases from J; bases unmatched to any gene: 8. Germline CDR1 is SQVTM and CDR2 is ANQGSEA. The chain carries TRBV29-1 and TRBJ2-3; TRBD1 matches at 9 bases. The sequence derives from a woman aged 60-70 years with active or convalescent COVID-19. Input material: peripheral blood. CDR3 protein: CSAGQGLETDTQYF. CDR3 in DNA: TGCAGCGCGGGACAGGGCTTAGAAACAGATACGCAGTATTTT.